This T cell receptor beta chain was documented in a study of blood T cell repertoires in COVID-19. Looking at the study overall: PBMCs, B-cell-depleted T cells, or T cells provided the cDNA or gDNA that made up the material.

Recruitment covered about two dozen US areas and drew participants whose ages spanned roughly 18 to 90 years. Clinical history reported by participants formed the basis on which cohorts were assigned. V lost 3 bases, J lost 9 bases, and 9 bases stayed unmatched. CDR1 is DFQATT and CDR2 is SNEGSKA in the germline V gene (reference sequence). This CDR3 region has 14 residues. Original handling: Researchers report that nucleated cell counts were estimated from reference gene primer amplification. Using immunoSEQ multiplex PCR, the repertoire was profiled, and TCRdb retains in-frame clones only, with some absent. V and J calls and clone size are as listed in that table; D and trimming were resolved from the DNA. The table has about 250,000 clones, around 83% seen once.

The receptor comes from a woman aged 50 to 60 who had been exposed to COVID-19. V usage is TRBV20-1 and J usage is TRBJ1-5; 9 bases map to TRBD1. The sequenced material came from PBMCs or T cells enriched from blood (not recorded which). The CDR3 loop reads CSASDRDRDRPQHF. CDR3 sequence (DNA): TGCAGTGCTAGTGACCGGGACAGGGATCGGCCCCAGCATTTT.